Listed here is a single T cell receptor beta chain. The antigen is not known. At the end of over 8 days of culture, CD4+ T cells were isolated. The data were obtained in a study of vaccination effects on CD4 cells after COVID-19. About the research overall: Every participant took two doses of the BNT162b2 or mRNA-1273 vaccine. At 16 days and at one week before vaccination, samples were given by two convalescent patients.

Measured with immunoSEQ multiplex PCR; TCRdb has only the in-frame clones, and not every one. The sample contains 45,000 to 50,000 clones, 76% of which appear only once. Study conclusions and caveats: Small numbers of convalescent patients limited the study. It also lacked early post-infection timepoints.

V gave up 1 base and J gave up 2 bases, with 6 bases separating them. The V gene's germline CDR1 is MGHRA and CDR2 YSYEKL. The length of the CDR3 is 14 residues. The sequenced sample was CD4+ T cells from PBMCs cultured without peptide, obtained before COVID-19 vaccination. This TCR came from a human donor who had a prior SARS-CoV-2 infection. The chain employs TRBV4-1 and TRBJ1-3; D may be TRBD1 (6 bases). In DNA form, the CDR3 reads TGCGCCAGCAGCCAAGCAGGGGCTGGAAACACCATATATTTT. Amino acid sequence: CASSQAGAGNTIYF.